Reported below is one TCR beta chain. Its antigen is unidentified. Specified treatment: roughly 11-day PBMC culture with coronavirus spike peptide pools or control peptides (ViraFEST assay). The record originates from a study of vaccination and CD4 T cells after COVID-19. Study summary: Researchers treated cells with overlapping spike peptides taken from SARS-CoV-2, HCoV-NL63, HCoV-OC43 and HCoV-229E.

Oncomine TCR Beta short-read sequencing was applied to DNA from cultured CD4+ T cells. Cultured CD4+ T cells were the source of extracted genomic DNA. One entry per CDR3 protein results from TCRdb running MiXCR on the PCR reads. The sample includes 12,000 to 15,000 distinct CDR3 sequences, roughly 57% seen only once; the top ten take 11% to 15%. Germline assignment: CDR1 LNHDA and CDR2 SQIVND (reference sequence). This CDR3 spans 13 amino acids. V lost 6 bases to trimming and J lost 7 bases; unmatched junction nucleotides: 5. This sequence joins TRBV19 and TRBJ1-5; TRBD1 aligns across 8 bases. Sequenced: CD4+ T cells from blood, cultured in vitro. The source of this sequence is a human donor who had recovered from COVID-19. CDR3 protein: CASRDREGQPQHF. The CDR3 region has the DNA TGTGCCAGTAGGGACAGGGAAGGGCAGCCCCAGCATTTT.